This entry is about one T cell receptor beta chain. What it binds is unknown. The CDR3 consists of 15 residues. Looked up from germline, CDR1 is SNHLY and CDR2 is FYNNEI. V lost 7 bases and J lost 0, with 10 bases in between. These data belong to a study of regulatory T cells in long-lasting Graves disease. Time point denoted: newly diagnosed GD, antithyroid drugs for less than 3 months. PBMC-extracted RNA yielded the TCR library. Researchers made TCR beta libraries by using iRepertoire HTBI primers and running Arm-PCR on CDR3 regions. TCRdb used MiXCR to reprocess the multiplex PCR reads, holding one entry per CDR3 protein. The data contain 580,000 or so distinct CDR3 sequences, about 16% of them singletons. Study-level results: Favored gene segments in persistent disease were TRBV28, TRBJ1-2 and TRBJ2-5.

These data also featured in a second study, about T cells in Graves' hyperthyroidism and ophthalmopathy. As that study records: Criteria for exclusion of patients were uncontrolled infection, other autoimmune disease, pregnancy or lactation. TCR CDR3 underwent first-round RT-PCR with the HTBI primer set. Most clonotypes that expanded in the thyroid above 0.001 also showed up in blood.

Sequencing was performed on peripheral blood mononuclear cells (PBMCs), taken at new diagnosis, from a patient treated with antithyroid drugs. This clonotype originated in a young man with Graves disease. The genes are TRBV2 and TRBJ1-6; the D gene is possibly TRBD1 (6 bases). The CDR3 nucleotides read TGTGCCAGCACTACAGGGAGCTCCTATAATTCACCCCTCCACTTT. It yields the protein CASTTGSSYNSPLHF.